The 3 T cell receptor beta chains in this list originate from one sample, sequenced in a study of CD8 T cells in Susac syndrome. Roughly 0.45 to 1 ug RNA was reverse transcribed with random hexamers. One entry per CDR3 protein, called by TCRdb with MiXCR from the immunoSEQ multiplex PCR reads. Of about 190,000 distinct CDR3 sequences in the sample, approximately 95% were seen once. Sequencing was done on a sample of CD4+ T cells from PBMCs. The receptors were gathered from a human donor in good health.

The chain employs TRBV6-2 or TRBV6-3 and TRBJ2-7; D is undetermined. Trimming removed 5 bases from V and 2 bases from J, with 10 bases in between. The CDR3 consists of 13 residues. Germline CDR1 reads MNHEY; CDR2 reads SVGEGT. CDR3 sequence reads: CASSETNTYEQYF. The CDR3 DNA reads TGTGCCAGCAGTGAGACAAATACCTACGAGCAGTACTTC.

CDR3 coding DNA: TGCAGTGCTCCCCGGGACGGTGACACCGGGGAGCTGTTTTTT. Residues: CSAPRDGDTGELFF. The chain uses TRBV20-1 and TRBJ2-2; D is tentatively TRBD1 or TRBD2 (5 bases each). From germline, CDR1 is DFQATT and CDR2 SNEGSKA (reference sequence). The V end was cut by 5 bases, the J end by 3 bases, with 13 bases between. The CDR3 has 14 amino acids.

The V gene is TRBV28, the J gene TRBJ2-3; a weak D match, TRBD1 (5 bases). CDR1 is MDHEN and CDR2 is SYDVKM in the germline V gene. Between the trimmed V and J ends, which lost 1 base and 9 bases, there was a span of 8 bases. The CDR3 contains 12 residues. The CDR3: CASSLLAGTQYF. The CDR3 DNA reads as TGTGCCAGCAGTTTATTGGCAGGGACGCAGTATTTT.